One and the same sample provided the 30 T cell receptor beta chains below, sequenced in a study of CD8 T cells in ankylosing spondylitis. Via MiXCR, TCRdb re-called the 5' RACE reads, giving one row per CDR3 protein. Here the sample spans 240,000 or so distinct CDR3 sequences, 9.5% to 12% being singletons. Source material: blood, either unsorted or a sorted T cell fraction (not recorded which). These receptors all come from a male donor with ankylosing spondylitis or in good health (not recorded which).

In this sample, this clonotype turned up many times. The J gene is TRBJ2-3, the V gene TRBV4-1, with a weak D call TRBD2 (6 bases). The CDR3 runs to 14 residues. The germline V and J ends were trimmed by 11 bases and 2 bases, with 17 bases remaining between them. CDR1 is MGHRA and CDR2 is YSYEKL in the germline V gene. CDR3 amino acids: CASGGRHPTDTQYF. CDR3 in DNA: TGCGCCTCAGGAGGGCGGCACCCCACAGATACGCAGTATTTT.

This clonotype was counted at least ten times. This chain connects TRBV3-1 to TRBJ2-7, with 9 bases that match TRBD1. The junction had 5 bases not matched to a gene; V was cut back by 4 bases and J by 1 base. CDR1 is LGHDT and CDR2 is YNNKEL in the germline V gene (reference sequence). This CDR3 region has 15 residues. CDR3 bases: TGTGCCAGCAGCCTTACAGGGGGCCGATCCTACGAGCAGTACTTC. Translation gives CASSLTGGRSYEQYF.

The sample holds many counts of this clonotype. The chain joins TRBV10-3 to TRBJ2-3; the D is unclear. Per the germline V gene, CDR1 is ENHRY and CDR2 is SYGVKD. CDR3 length equals 14 residues. V was cut by 2 bases and J by 4 bases, with 10 bases left in between. The CDR3 reads CAISEGELPDTQYF. The CDR3 nucleotides read TGTGCCATCAGTGAGGGAGAACTCCCAGATACGCAGTATTTT.

This clonotype was seen more than once but under ten times. The junction and the germline gene differ at one end; a read error may be behind it. The chain employs TRBV12-3 or TRBV12-4 and TRBJ2-7; 8 bases agree with TRBD1. CDR3 size: 14 residues. This CDR3 is CASSTTGASYGQYF. The DNA of the CDR3 is TGTGCCAGCAGCACGACAGGGGCGAGCTACGGGCAGTACTTC.

To note about this clonotype: A much larger clonotype is one base distant, so this may be a read error. This chain joins TRBV28 and TRBJ2-3, with 10 positions matching TRBD1. Germline loops: CDR1 MDHEN, CDR2 SYDVKM. The CDR3 runs to 15 residues. This chain's CDR3 is CTSSSPGTGEDTQYF. The CDR3 coding sequence is TGTACCAGCAGTTCCCCAGGGACAGGGGAAGATACGCAGTATTTT.

This clonotype showed up just a few times. The genes are TRBV6-5 and TRBJ2-3; D unresolved. Germline assignment: CDR1 MNHEY and CDR2 SVGAGI. The CDR3 spans 16 residues. The V and J ends lost 0 bases and 4 bases respectively, with 14 bases between them. The CDR3 spells CASSYSPARSADTQYF. In DNA, the CDR3 is TGTGCCAGCAGTTACTCACCGGCCCGAAGTGCAGATACGCAGTATTTT.

This clonotype has a handful of counts. The chain is built from TRBV12-3 or TRBV12-4 and TRBJ2-7, with D hard to call. The CDR3 loop spans 13 amino acids. V was shortened by 1 base and J by 4 bases, with 8 bases between the two germline ends. For the CDR3, the DNA is TGTGCCAGCAGTTTAGTTGGCTTATACGAGCAGTACTTC. Protein sequence: CASSLVGLYEQYF.

This clonotype was seen ten or more times. The CDR3 nucleotides are TGTGCCACCAGCTCCCGTTCCGGCGGGGAGCTGTTTTTT. This sequence encodes CATSSRSGGELFF. The chain recombines TRBV15 with TRBJ2-2, with D hard to call. In germline, CDR1 is LNHNV, CDR2 YYDKDF (reference sequence). The CDR3 spans 13 residues. Trimming shortened V by 5 bases and J by 7 bases, and 11 bases separated the two germline ends. The whole variable domain, filled in from reference TRBV15 and TRBJ2-2, reads DAMVIQNPRYQVTQFGKPVTLSCSQTLNHNVMYWYQQKSSQAPKLLFHYYDKDFNNEADTPDNFQSRRPNTSFCFLDIRSPGLGDTAMYLCATSSRSGGELFFGEGSRLTVL.

This clonotype was counted ten times or more. The chain combines TRBV5-5 with TRBJ2-3; TRBD2 aligns across 9 bases. The CDR3 runs 16 residues. Germline V gene sequence: CDR1 SGHKS, CDR2 YYEKEE (reference sequence). Germline trimming cut 0 bases from V and 1 base from J; bases unmatched to any gene: 3. The CDR3 nucleotides are TGTGCCAGCAGCTTGGACTGGACTAGCGGCACAGATACGCAGTATTTT. This codes for CASSLDWTSGTDTQYF.

Many counts were recorded for this clonotype. V gene TRBV14 combines with J gene TRBJ2-7; 10 bases map to TRBD1. Germline V gene sequence: CDR1 SGHDN, CDR2 FVKESK. J gave up 5 bases and V 1 base, and 5 bases lay outside the gene matches. This CDR3 is built from 15 residues. In DNA form, the CDR3 reads TGTGCCAGCAGCCAAGCGACAGGGGGCCGCGACGAGCAGTACTTC. This gives the protein CASSQATGGRDEQYF. The full variable domain, completed using reference TRBV14 and TRBJ2-7, is EAGVTQFPSHSVIEKGQTVTLRCDPISGHDNLYWYRRVMGKEIKFLLHFVKESKQDESGMPNNRFLAERTGGTYSTLKVQPAELEDSGVYFCASSQATGGRDEQYFGPGTRLTVT.

The rearrangement links TRBV6-1 to TRBJ1-4, with TRBD1 matching 7 bases. Germline V gives CDR1 MNHNS, CDR2 SASEGT. This CDR3 is built from 13 residues. V lost 8 bases, J lost 4 bases, and 4 bases stayed unmatched. DNA of the CDR3: TGTGCCAGCGGGGACAGAGATAATGAAAAACTGTTTTTT. Translation gives CASGDRDNEKLFF.

At least ten counts were recorded for this clonotype. The chain links TRBV4-1 to TRBJ2-3; TRBD2 is a possible D gene (6 bases). There are 18 residues in the CDR3. The V end was cut by 1 base, the J end by 1 base, with 18 bases between. Germline V gene data show CDR1 as MGHRA and CDR2 as YSYEKL. In DNA form, the CDR3 reads TGCGCCAGCAGCCAAGCCCTGGTCCGGGGGAGCCGCACAGATACGCAGTATTTT. It encodes CASSQALVRGSRTDTQYF.

This clonotype was detected many times. CDR3 in amino acids: CSASSIALGGPSSYNEQFF. In nucleotides, the CDR3 is TGCAGTGCTAGCTCAATCGCCCTCGGGGGCCCGAGCTCCTACAATGAGCAGTTCTTC. J is TRBJ2-1 and V is TRBV20-1; D tentatively reads TRBD1 or TRBD2 (6 bases each). The germline gives CDR1 DFQATT, CDR2 SNEGSKA (reference sequence). The CDR3 covers 19 residues. V dropped 3 bases and J dropped 0 bases, with 24 bases sitting between them.

The sample holds many counts of this clonotype. The V gene is TRBV5-1, the J gene TRBJ2-5; D remains ambiguous. This CDR3 is 15 amino acids long. Germline V gene lookup returns CDR1 SGHRS and CDR2 YFSETQ. V dropped 0 bases and J dropped 2 bases, with 11 bases sitting between them. The CDR3 is CASSLVGNAQETQYF. DNA of the CDR3: TGCGCCAGCAGCTTGGTGGGCAATGCTCAAGAGACCCAGTACTTC.

The V and J genes are TRBV28 and TRBJ1-2; D unresolved. Trimming took off 2 bases at V and 4 bases at J, with 14 bases between the two ends. Germline loops: CDR1 MDHEN, CDR2 SYDVKM. The CDR3 has 15 residues. The CDR3 nucleotides are TGTGCCAGCAGTTTAGGCCGCAGGCCGCGCTATGGCTACACCTTC. The encoded protein is CASSLGRRPRYGYTF.

This clonotype has at least ten counts. The chain carries TRBV5-1 and TRBJ2-3; a weak D match, TRBD1 (6 bases). The CDR3 is 14 residues long. Trimming removed 4 bases from V and 2 bases from J, with 11 bases in between. The germline V gene has CDR1 SGHRS and CDR2 YFSETQ. The CDR3: CASSPRTDTDTQYF. DNA of the CDR3: TGCGCCAGCAGCCCGAGGACAGACACAGATACGCAGTATTTT.

This clonotype was counted at least ten times. The chain carries TRBV20-1 and TRBJ2-1; tentative D call: TRBD2 (5 bases). CDR1 is DFQATT, CDR2 SNEGSKA, per germline (reference sequence). The CDR3 length is 12 residues. With 7 bases removed from V and 8 bases from J, the gap between germline ends came to 15 bases. CDR3 residues: CSGLGGSDEQFF. The CDR3 DNA reads as TGCAGTGGCCTAGGAGGTTCTGATGAGCAGTTCTTC.

The sample holds many counts of this clonotype. The J gene is TRBJ2-1, the V gene TRBV7-8; 12 positions match TRBD2. The CDR3 has 16 amino acids. After removal of 5 bases from V and 4 bases from J, the junction contained 6 bases not matched to a gene. The V gene's germline CDR1 is SGHVS and CDR2 FQNEAQ. CDR3 loop: CASSLGLAGRYNEQFF. For the CDR3, the DNA is TGTGCCAGCAGCCTAGGACTAGCGGGAAGGTACAATGAGCAGTTCTTC.

The chain employs TRBV6-4 and TRBJ2-1; D is tentatively TRBD1 or TRBD2 (6 bases each). The CDR3 is 15 amino acids. Trimming left V 0 bases short and J 5 bases short, with 11 bases between. The V gene's germline CDR1 is MRHNA and CDR2 SNTAGT. CDR3 nucleotides: TGTGCCAGCAGTGACTCCCCTGGGGGGCACAATGAGCAGTTCTTC. Residues: CASSDSPGGHNEQFF.

The rearrangement joins TRBV7-9 to TRBJ2-7; D uncertain. V was shortened by 1 base and J by 6 bases, with 7 bases between the two germline ends. CDR1 and CDR2 (germline): SEHNR, FQNEAQ (reference sequence). The CDR3 has 12 residues. The CDR3 here is CASSLEALEQYF. DNA of the CDR3: TGTGCCAGCAGCTTAGAGGCCCTCGAGCAGTACTTC.

This clonotype was counted at least ten times. This chain links TRBV5-1 with TRBJ2-7; 9 bases agree with TRBD2. Germline values: CDR1 SGHRS, CDR2 YFSETQ. V lost 0 bases and J lost 7; bases outside the gene matches: 11. The CDR3 covers 16 residues. CDR3 coding DNA: TGCGCCAGCAGCTTGGCCTACTCCGCGGGAGGGGAGGAGCAGTACTTC. It encodes CASSLAYSAGGEEQYF.

Note on this clonotype: A much larger clone is a single base away; this may be a read error. The chain recombines TRBV29-1 with TRBJ2-3; TRBD2 matches at 7 bases. The length of the CDR3 is 14 residues. From germline, CDR1 is SQVTM and CDR2 ANQGSEA. The CDR3 sequence: CNVEGTMSTDTQYF. Written as DNA, the CDR3 is TGCAACGTTGAAGGGACTATGAGCACAGATACGCAGTATTTT.

There are many counts of this clonotype. The V and J genes are TRBV28 and TRBJ1-1; TRBD1 is a possible D gene (5 bases). The CDR3 has 15 residues. Germline V gene data show CDR1 as MDHEN and CDR2 as SYDVKM. Trimming stripped 3 bases from V and 6 bases from J, with 17 bases between. CDR3 residues: CASSFTLEGPAEAFF. CDR3 sequence (DNA): TGTGCCAGCAGTTTCACCCTTGAGGGGCCGGCTGAAGCTTTCTTT.

The chain has TRBV27 and TRBJ2-4; TRBD1 is a possible D gene (6 bases). Per the germline V gene, CDR1 is MNHEY and CDR2 is SMNVEV (reference sequence). This CDR3 has 15 residues. Trimming shortened V by 6 bases and J by 2 bases, and 14 bases separated the two germline ends. The CDR3 DNA sequence: TGTGCCAGCAGCAAAACCGGGACATCCAAAAACATTCAGTACTTC. Encoded protein: CASSKTGTSKNIQYF.

This clonotype has more than one count but fewer than ten. The rearrangement joins TRBV25-1 to TRBJ1-5, with a possible D match to TRBD1 (5 bases). Germline V gene sequence: CDR1 MGHDK, CDR2 SYGVNS. This CDR3 has 14 amino acids. Trimming pared 3 bases from V and 6 bases from J, leaving 12 bases between. CDR3 protein: CASSEGRDGQPQHF. CDR3 nucleotides: TGTGCCAGCAGTGAGGGGAGGGACGGTCAGCCCCAGCATTTT.

On this clonotype itself: It may be a read error: a sequence one base away is much more abundant. The V call is TRBV28, the J call TRBJ1-1; D is ambiguous. Between the trimmed V and J ends, which lost 2 bases and 3 bases, there was a span of 4 bases. Germline CDR1 and CDR2: MDHEN and SYDVKM. The CDR3 is 12 residues long. CDR3 nucleotide sequence: TGTGCCAGCAGTTTAAGGTACACTGAAGCTTTCTTT. Its translation: CASSLRYTEAFF. The variable domain in full, with the rest retrieved from reference TRBV28 and TRBJ1-1, is DVKVTQSSRYLVKRTGEKVFLECVQDMDHENMFWYRQDPGLGLRLIYFSYDVKMKEKGDIPEGYSVSREKKERFSLILESASTNQTSMYLCASSLRYTEAFFGQGTRLTVV.

The CDR3 spells CASSLFRPPYTEAFF. For the CDR3, the DNA is TGCGCCAGCAGCTTGTTTCGGCCGCCGTACACTGAAGCTTTCTTT. This chain connects TRBV5-1 to TRBJ1-1; D unresolved. Germline V gives CDR1 SGHRS, CDR2 YFSETQ. Trimming removed 1 base from V and 3 bases from J, with 13 bases in between. The CDR3 has 15 amino acids.

The table lists this clonotype with many counts. V usage is TRBV6-5 and J usage is TRBJ2-7; TRBD2 might be the D (5 bases). Germline V lookup: CDR1 MNHEY, CDR2 SVGAGI. CDR3 length equals 14 residues. Trimming shortened V by 5 bases and J by 7 bases, and 18 bases separated the two germline ends. DNA for the CDR3: TGTGCCAGCAGTCCTACTCGGGATGGCTTTGAGCAGTACTTC. It codes for CASSPTRDGFEQYF.

This clonotype was seen many times. V gene TRBV12-3 or TRBV12-4 combines with J gene TRBJ2-5; TRBD1 is a possible D gene (5 bases). Deletions cut 3 bases from V and 4 bases from J, with 9 bases between. The CDR3 is made up of 13 amino acids. The DNA for the CDR3 is TGTGCCAGCAGTTTCGGTCAGGGAGAGACCCAGTACTTC. It is translated as CASSFGQGETQYF.

This clonotype was seen many times. The chain couples TRBV7-3 to TRBJ2-7; 8 positions agree with TRBD2. This CDR3 has 15 residues. Trimming took 5 bases from V and 5 from J; bases not matched to a gene: 11. Germline CDR1 SGHTA, CDR2 FQGTGA. The CDR3 DNA is TGTGCCAGCAGCCGCCACGGGGGGGAGGAAGACGAGCAGTACTTC. It specifies CASSRHGGEEDEQYF. The whole variable domain, filled in from reference TRBV7-3 and TRBJ2-7, reads GAGVSQTPSNKVTEKGKYVELRCDPISGHTALYWYRQSLGQGPEFLIYFQGTGAADDSGLPNDRFFAVRPEGSVSTLKIQRTERGDSAVYLCASSRHGGEEDEQYFGPGTRLTVT.